These T cell receptor beta chains were read from a single sample in a study of blood T cell repertoires in COVID-19. Data came from immunoSEQ multiplex PCR; TCRdb stores just in-frame clones and leaves some out. The table includes 300,000 to 350,000 clones, 88% detected once. What was sequenced was PBMCs or T cells enriched from blood (not recorded which). The receptors shown here come from a man in his thirties or forties who had recovered from COVID-19. Each CDR3 is given with its conserved first and last residue. Each record gives: V gene, D gene, clone size, J gene, CDR3 DNA, CDR3 protein. The D gene is left open where the match is weak. The size entry is marked missing in some rows and otherwise reads once, few, many or a size class.

>TRBV11-3|TRBD1|-|TRBJ1-1
TGTGCCAGCAGCCCGGGGGCGGGGGACAGGGAGGACACTGAAGCTTTCTTT
CASSPGAGDREDTEAFF
>TRBV4-1|TRBD2|-|TRBJ2-1
TGCGCCAGCAGCCAAGATGGACTAGCGGGGGGGAGATACTCCTACAATGAGCAGTTCTTC
CASSQDGLAGGRYSYNEQFF
>TRBV30|TRBD1|-|TRBJ1-6
TGTGCCTGGAGTTACGGGACAGCGAATAATTCACCCCTCCACTTT
CAWSYGTANNSPLHF
>TRBV28|TRBD1|-|TRBJ1-2
TGTGCCAGCAGTTCCGGGACAGGGCTCGGCTACACCTTC
CASSSGTGLGYTF
>TRBV7-9|TRBD1|-|TRBJ2-5
TGTGCCAGCAGCGAACAGGGGCGAGAGACCCAGTACTTC
CASSEQGRETQYF
>TRBV19|TRBD1|-|TRBJ2-3
TGTGCCAGTAGTCCTCTCGGGACAGAAGCAGATACGCAGTATTTT
CASSPLGTEADTQYF
>TRBV6-5|TRBD2|-|TRBJ2-1
TGTGCCAGCAGTCTCGGACTAGCGGGGGGGTTTGAGCAGTTCTTC
CASSLGLAGGFEQFF
>TRBV24-1|-|-|TRBJ2-1
TGTGCCACCAGTGATTTGTCGGGAGTCAATGAGCAGTTCTTC
CATSDLSGVNEQFF
>TRBV9|TRBD1|-|TRBJ2-7
TGTGCCAGCAGCCCTGGGGACAGCTCCTACGAGCAGTACTTC
CASSPGDSSYEQYF
>TRBV6-1|TRBD1|-|TRBJ1-5
TGTGCCAGCAGTGAATACCGACAGGGGAGTGGTCAGCCCCAGCATTTT
CASSEYRQGSGQPQHF
>TRBV19|TRBD1|-|TRBJ2-7
TGTGCCAGTAGTATATCGGGACAGGGCGACGAGCAGTACTTC
CASSISGQGDEQYF
>TRBV4-2|-|-|TRBJ1-5
TGTGCCAGCAGCCAACCTGGACAGATCAATCAGCCCCAGCATTTT
CASSQPGQINQPQHF
>TRBV7-6|TRBD2|once|TRBJ2-7
TGTGCCAGCAGCTCCCAGGCGGGGGGCGACTCCTACGAGCAGTACTTC
CASSSQAGGDSYEQYF
>TRBV28|-|-|TRBJ1-5
TGTGCCAGCGTAGGAGGGAGTGGCCTCAATCAGCCCCAGCATTTT
CASVGGSGLNQPQHF
>TRBV24-1|TRBD1|-|TRBJ2-7
TGTGCCACCAGTGACAAGGGACAGGGGGCCTACGAGCAGTACTTC
CATSDKGQGAYEQYF
>TRBV14|-|-|TRBJ1-1
TGTGCCAGCAGCCAAGACCAGAACACTGAAGCTTTCTTT
CASSQDQNTEAFF
>TRBV28|TRBD2|-|TRBJ2-7
TGTGCCAGCACCCGAACTAGCGGGGTGGTTTACGAGCAGTACTTC
CASTRTSGVVYEQYF
>TRBV5-6|TRBD1|-|TRBJ2-3
TGTGCCAGCAGCCTCGACGGGACAGGGGCAGATACGCAGTATTTT
CASSLDGTGADTQYF
>TRBV19|-|-|TRBJ2-7
TGTGCCAGTAGTATTATGGACACCCACTACGAGCAGTACTTC
CASSIMDTHYEQYF
>TRBV12-3/TRBV12-4|-|-|TRBJ1-5
TGTGCCAGCAGTTTGAGGGTGGTGATGCCCCAGCATTTT
CASSLRVVMPQHF
>TRBV30|-|-|TRBJ1-6
TGTGCCTGGACCGTGGAGGGGTCTTCACCCCTCCACTTT
CAWTVEGSSPLHF
>TRBV3-1/TRBV3-2|TRBD2|-|TRBJ2-3
TGTGCCAGCAGCCAAGGCGGGGGGTGGAGAGATACGCAGTATTTT
CASSQGGGWRDTQYF